This is a list of T cell receptor beta chains from one sample in a study of CXCR3-negative and CXCR3-positive naive CD8 T cells. Reanalyzing the 5' RACE reads, TCRdb keeps one entry per CDR3 protein, without DNA. The table for this sample gives about 89,000 distinct CDR3 sequences. The sequencing sample was made of naive CXCR3+ CD8+ T cells from blood. Receptors were obtained from a human donor in good health. Some clones in this sample may be carry-over from other donors' samples. The CDR3 runs from the conserved cysteine through the conserved F or W.

CDR3 protein	CDR3 length	J gene	V gene
CASSLEGGGRGLETQYF	17	TRBJ2-5	TRBV7-8
CASRPHRASGFSGELFF	17	TRBJ2-2	TRBV25-1
CASSQDVGPLAMGYEQYF	18	TRBJ2-7	TRBV4-1
CASSAPSEQYF	11	TRBJ2-7	TRBV28
CASSPSRPALYF	12	TRBJ2-7	TRBV28
CASSADKGTYEQYF	14	TRBJ2-7	TRBV2
CASSLEPLGDEQFF	14	TRBJ2-1	TRBV5-4
CSVLGVTDTQYF	12	TRBJ2-3	TRBV29-1
CASSFLGLAGPGDTQYF	17	TRBJ2-3	TRBV27
CAISESDRAYGYTF	14	TRBJ1-2	TRBV10-3
CASSGLAGATNEKLFF	16	TRBJ1-4	TRBV6-5
CASSVWTSGRVYEQFF	16	TRBJ2-1	TRBV28
CASSYYGGTDTQYF	14	TRBJ2-3	TRBV6-5
CASSLGLRYEQYF	13	TRBJ2-7	TRBV14
CAWGEGSGYTF	11	TRBJ1-2	TRBV12-3/TRBV12-4
CSASPVGTSGYNEQFF	16	TRBJ2-1	TRBV20-1
CAGRGLGSYNEQFF	14	TRBJ2-1	TRBV2
CASSLRLAGVEDTQYF	16	TRBJ2-3	TRBV4-1
CASILRETQYF	11	TRBJ2-5	TRBV12-3/TRBV12-4
CASSWDGGDSYEQYF	15	TRBJ2-7	TRBV6-5